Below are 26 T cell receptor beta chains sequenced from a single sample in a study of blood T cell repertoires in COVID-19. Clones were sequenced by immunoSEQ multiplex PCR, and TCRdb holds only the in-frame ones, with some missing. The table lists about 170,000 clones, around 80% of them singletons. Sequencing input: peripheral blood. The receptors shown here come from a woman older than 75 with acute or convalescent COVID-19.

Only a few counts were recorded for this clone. The CDR3 reads CASSQRTGEVLPPSEQFF. The CDR3 DNA follows: TGCGCCAGCAGCCAACGGACAGGGGAGGTACTACCCCCGAGTGAGCAGTTCTTC. This chain joins TRBV4-1 and TRBJ2-1, with 9 positions matching TRBD1. Germline V lookup: CDR1 MGHRA, CDR2 YSYEKL. The V and J ends lost 2 bases and 9 bases, in that order; junction bases with no gene match: 17. CDR3 size: 18 residues.

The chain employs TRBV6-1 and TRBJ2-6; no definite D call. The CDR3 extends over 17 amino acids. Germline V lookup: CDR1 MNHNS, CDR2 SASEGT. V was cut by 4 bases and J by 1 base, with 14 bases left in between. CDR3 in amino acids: CASSGAERLSGANVLTF. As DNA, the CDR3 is TGTGCCAGCAGTGGAGCCGAGAGGTTGTCTGGGGCCAACGTCCTGACTTTC.

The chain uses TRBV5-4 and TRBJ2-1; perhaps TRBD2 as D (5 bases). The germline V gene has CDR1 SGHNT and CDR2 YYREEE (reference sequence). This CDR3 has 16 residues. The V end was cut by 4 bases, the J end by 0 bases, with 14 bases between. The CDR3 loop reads CASSEPTGSSYNEQFF. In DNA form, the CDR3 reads TGTGCCAGCAGCGAACCCACGGGGAGCTCCTACAATGAGCAGTTCTTC.

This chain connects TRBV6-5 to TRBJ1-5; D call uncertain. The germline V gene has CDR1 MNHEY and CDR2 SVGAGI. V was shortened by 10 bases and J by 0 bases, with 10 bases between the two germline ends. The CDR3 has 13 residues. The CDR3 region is CATRLISNQPQHF. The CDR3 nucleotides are TGTGCCACCCGTTTAATTAGCAATCAGCCCCAGCATTTT.

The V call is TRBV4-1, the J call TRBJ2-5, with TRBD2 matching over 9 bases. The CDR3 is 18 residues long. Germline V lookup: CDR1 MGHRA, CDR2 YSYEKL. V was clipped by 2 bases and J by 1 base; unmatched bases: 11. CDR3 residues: CASSQRLAGERGQETQYF. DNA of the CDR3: TGCGCCAGCAGCCAACGATTAGCGGGAGAACGAGGCCAAGAGACCCAGTACTTC.

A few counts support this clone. Written as DNA, the CDR3 is TGTGCCAGCAGTTTAGGGGGGGGTTTGGGCACTGAAGCTTTCTTT. This codes for CASSLGGGLGTEAFF. The chain uses TRBV27 and TRBJ1-1, with D possibly TRBD1 on 5 matching bases. The CDR3 has 15 residues. Looked up from germline, CDR1 is MNHEY and CDR2 is SMNVEV (reference sequence). V dropped 2 bases and J dropped 4 bases, with 14 bases sitting between them.

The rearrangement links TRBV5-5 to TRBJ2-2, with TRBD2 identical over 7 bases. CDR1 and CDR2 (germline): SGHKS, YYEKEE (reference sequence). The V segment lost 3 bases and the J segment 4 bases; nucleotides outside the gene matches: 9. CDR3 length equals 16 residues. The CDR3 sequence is CASSSGGRAVTGELFF. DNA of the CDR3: TGTGCCAGCAGCTCTGGGGGGAGGGCGGTCACCGGGGAGCTGTTTTTT.

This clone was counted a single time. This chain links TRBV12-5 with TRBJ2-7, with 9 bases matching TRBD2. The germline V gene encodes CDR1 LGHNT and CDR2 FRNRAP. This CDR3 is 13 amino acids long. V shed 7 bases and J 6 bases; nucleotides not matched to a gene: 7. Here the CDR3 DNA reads TGTGCTAGTGCACGGCGGGAGGGCGGCGAGCAGTACTTC. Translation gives CASARREGGEQYF.

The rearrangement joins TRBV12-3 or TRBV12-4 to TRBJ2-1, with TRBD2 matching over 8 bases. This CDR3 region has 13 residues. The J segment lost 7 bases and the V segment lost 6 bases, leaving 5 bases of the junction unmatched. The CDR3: CASSPLAGNEQFF. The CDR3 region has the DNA TGTGCCAGCAGCCCCTTAGCGGGAAATGAGCAGTTCTTC.

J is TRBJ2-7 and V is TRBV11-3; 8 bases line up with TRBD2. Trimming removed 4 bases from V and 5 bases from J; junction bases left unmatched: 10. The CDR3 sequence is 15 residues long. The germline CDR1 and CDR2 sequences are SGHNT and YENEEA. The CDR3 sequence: CASSSQSGSGHEQYF. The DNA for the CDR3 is TGTGCCAGCAGCTCCCAAAGCGGGAGCGGGCACGAGCAGTACTTC.

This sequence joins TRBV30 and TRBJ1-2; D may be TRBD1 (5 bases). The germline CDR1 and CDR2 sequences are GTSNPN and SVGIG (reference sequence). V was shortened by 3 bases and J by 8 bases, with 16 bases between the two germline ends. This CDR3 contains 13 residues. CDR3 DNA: TGTGCCTGGAGGGAAGACAGCGCAGGAGGCTACACCTTC. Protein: CAWREDSAGGYTF.

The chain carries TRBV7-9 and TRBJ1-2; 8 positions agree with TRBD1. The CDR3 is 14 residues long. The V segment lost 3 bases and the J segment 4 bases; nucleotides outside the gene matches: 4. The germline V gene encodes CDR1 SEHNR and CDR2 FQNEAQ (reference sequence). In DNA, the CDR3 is TGTGCCAGCAGCTTTGCAGGGGGCAGCTATGGCTACACCTTC. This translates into CASSFAGGSYGYTF.

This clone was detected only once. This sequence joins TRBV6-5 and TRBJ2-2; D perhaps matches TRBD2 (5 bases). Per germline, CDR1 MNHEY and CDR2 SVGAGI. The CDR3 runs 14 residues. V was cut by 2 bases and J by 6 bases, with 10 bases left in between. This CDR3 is CASSYGGYAGELFF. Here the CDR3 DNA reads TGTGCCAGCAGTTACGGCGGGTACGCCGGGGAGCTGTTTTTT.

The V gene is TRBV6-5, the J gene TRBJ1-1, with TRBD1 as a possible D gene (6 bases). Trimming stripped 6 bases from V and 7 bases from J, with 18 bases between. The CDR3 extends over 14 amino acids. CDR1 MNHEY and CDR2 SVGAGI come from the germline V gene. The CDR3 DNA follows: TGTGCCAGCAGACCTCTCCAGGGGAGAAGTGAAGCTTTCTTT. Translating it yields CASRPLQGRSEAFF.

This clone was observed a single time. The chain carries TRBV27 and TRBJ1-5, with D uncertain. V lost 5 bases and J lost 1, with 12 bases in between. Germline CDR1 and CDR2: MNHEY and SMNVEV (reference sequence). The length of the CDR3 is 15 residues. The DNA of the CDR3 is TGTGCCAGCAGTCTCTTTGGAGGCAGCAATCAGCCCCAGCATTTT. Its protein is CASSLFGGSNQPQHF.

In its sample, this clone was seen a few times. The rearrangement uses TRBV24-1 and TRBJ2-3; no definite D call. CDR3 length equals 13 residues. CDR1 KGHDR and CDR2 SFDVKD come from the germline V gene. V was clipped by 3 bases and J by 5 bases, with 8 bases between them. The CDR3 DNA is TGTGCCACCAGTGATCTTACTGGAGATACGCAGTATTTT. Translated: CATSDLTGDTQYF.

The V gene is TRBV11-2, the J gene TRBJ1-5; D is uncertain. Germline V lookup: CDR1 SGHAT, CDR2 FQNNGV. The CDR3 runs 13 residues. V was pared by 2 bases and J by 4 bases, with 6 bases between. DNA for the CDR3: TGTGCCAGCAGCTTACCGGGAAATCAGCCCCAGCATTTT. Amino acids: CASSLPGNQPQHF.

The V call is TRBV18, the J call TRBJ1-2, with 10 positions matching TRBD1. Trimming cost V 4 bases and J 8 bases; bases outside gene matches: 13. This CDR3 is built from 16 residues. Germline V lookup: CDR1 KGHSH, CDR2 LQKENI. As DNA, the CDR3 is TGTGCCAGCTCACAGCTACCGGGACAGGGGATAGGGGGCTACACCTTC. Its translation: CASSQLPGQGIGGYTF.

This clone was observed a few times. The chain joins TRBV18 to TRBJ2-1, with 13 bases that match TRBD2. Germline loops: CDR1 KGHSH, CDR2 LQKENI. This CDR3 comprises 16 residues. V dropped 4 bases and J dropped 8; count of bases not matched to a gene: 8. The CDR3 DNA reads TGTGCCAGCTCACTCCGGACTAGCGGGAGTGGGGATGAGCAGTTCTTC. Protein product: CASSLRTSGSGDEQFF.

The CDR3 loop is CASSIRFQGSKGTEAFF. In DNA form, the CDR3 reads TGTGCCAGTAGTATAAGGTTTCAGGGGTCGAAGGGCACTGAAGCTTTCTTT. The genes are TRBV19 and TRBJ1-1, with D perhaps matching TRBD1 (6 bases). The germline V and J ends were trimmed by 2 bases and 4 bases, with 20 bases remaining between them. The germline CDR1 and CDR2 sequences are LNHDA and SQIVND (reference sequence). The CDR3 runs 17 residues.

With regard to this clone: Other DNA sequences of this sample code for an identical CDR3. In DNA form, the CDR3 reads TGTGCCAGCAGCTCTCCGGGACTCTCCTACGAGCAGTACTTC. Its protein is CASSSPGLSYEQYF. V gene TRBV7-2 combines with J gene TRBJ2-7; weak D call: TRBD2 (6 bases). Per germline, CDR1 SGHTA and CDR2 FQGNSA. Trimming removed 4 bases from V and 0 bases from J, with 10 bases in between. CDR3 size: 14 residues.

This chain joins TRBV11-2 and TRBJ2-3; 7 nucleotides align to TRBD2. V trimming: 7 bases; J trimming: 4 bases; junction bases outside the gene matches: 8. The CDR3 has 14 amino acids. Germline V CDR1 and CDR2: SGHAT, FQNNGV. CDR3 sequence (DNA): TGTGCCAGCACCCTCGCGGGGGTTGCAGATACGCAGTATTTT. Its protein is CASTLAGVADTQYF.

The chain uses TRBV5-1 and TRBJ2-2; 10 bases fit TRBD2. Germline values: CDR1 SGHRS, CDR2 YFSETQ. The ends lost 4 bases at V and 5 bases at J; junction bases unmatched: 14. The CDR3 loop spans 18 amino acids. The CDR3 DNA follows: TGCGCCAGCAGCCCGGCGGCTAGCGGGAGCGTAGGAACCGGGGAGCTGTTTTTT. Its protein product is CASSPAASGSVGTGELFF.

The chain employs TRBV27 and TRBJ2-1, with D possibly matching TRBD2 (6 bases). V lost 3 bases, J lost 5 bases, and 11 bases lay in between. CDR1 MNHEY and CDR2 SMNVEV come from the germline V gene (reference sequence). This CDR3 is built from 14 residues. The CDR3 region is CASSFAGTHNEQFF. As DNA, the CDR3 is TGTGCCAGCAGTTTCGCCGGGACTCACAATGAGCAGTTCTTC.

DNA of the CDR3: TGTGCCAGTAGTATGGGGACTTTTGGACAGCCCCAGCATTTT. It encodes CASSMGTFGQPQHF. This chain joins TRBV19 and TRBJ1-5; perhaps TRBD1 as D (5 bases). Germline values: CDR1 LNHDA, CDR2 SQIVND (reference sequence). The CDR3 is 14 amino acids. Trimming cost V 3 bases and J 7 bases, with 13 bases left between them.

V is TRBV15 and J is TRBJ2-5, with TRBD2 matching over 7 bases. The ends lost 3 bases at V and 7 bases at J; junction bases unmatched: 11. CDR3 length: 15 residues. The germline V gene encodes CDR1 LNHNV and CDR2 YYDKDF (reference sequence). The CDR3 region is CATSRDKGLMGTQYF. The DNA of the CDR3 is TGTGCCACCAGCAGGGACAAGGGACTAATGGGGACCCAGTACTTC.